The present T cell receptor beta chain was sequenced within a study of radiotherapy plus CTLA-4 blockade in lung cancer. Study at large: Patients showed objective responses in about 18% of cases and disease control in about 30%.

TCRdb's copy holds only in-frame clones and misses some; the assay was immunoSEQ multiplex PCR. Among 47,000 or so clones listed, around 83% were seen once. The CDR3 is made up of 12 amino acids. CDR1 and CDR2 from the germline V gene are ENHRY and SYGVKD. The ends were cut back, 5 bases at V and 6 bases at J, with 11 bases in the middle. Source: peripheral blood, taken from a patient treated with radiotherapy plus ipilimumab. V and J are TRBV10-3 and TRBJ2-7; tentative D call: TRBD2 (5 bases). The clonotype originates from a human donor with non-small cell lung cancer whose response to radiotherapy plus ipilimumab could not be evaluated. The CDR3 here is CAISRPGTEQYF. In DNA, the CDR3 is TGTGCCATCAGTCGCCCGGGAACCGAGCAGTACTTC.